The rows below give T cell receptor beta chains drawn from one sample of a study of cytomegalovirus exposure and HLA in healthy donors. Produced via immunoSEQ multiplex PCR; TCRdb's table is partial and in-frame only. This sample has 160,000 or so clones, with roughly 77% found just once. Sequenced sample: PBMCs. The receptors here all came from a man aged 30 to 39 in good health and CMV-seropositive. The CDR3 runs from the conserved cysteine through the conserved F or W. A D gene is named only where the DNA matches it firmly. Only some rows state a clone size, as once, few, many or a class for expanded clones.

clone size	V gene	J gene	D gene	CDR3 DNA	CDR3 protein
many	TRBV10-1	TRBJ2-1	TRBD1	TGCGCCAGCAGCAGTACAAGACAGGGGACCTACAATGAGCAGTTCTTC	CASSSTRQGTYNEQFF
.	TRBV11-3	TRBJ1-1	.	TGTGCCAGCAGCAGTACAAACACTGAAGCTTTCTTT	CASSSTNTEAFF
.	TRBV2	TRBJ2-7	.	TGTGCCAGTGGCCAGGGAAACGCCTACGAGCAGTACTTC	CASGQGNAYEQYF
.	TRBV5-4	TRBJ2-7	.	TGTGCCAGCAGTCTGGGGCTCGGGGGGCAGCCCATTTACGAGCAGTACTTC	CASSLGLGGQPIYEQYF
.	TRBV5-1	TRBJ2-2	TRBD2	TGCGCCAGCAGCCGGGGACTAGCAACAACCGGGGAGCTGTTTTTT	CASSRGLATTGELFF
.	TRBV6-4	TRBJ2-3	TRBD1	TGTGCCAGCAGTGCCTTCGGACAGGGAAGCACAGATACGCAGTATTTT	CASSAFGQGSTDTQYF
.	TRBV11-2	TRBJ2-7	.	TGTGCCAGCAGCTCCTGGGGGTTATCAGGGGACTACGAGCAGTACTTC	CASSSWGLSGDYEQYF
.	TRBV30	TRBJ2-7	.	TGTGCCTGGAGTGAAGGGGCGCTTAACGAGCAGTACTTC	CAWSEGALNEQYF
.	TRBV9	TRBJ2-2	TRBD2	TGTGCCAGCAACTCGGGGGGTTACACCGGGGAGCTGTTTTTT	CASNSGGYTGELFF
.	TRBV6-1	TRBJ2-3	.	TGTGCCAGCAGTCCCCGGGACTCCCGTGGAGGTACGCAGTATTTT	CASSPRDSRGGTQYF
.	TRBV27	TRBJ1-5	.	TGTGCCAGCAGTAAACACAGGGTAGGGAATCAGCCCCAGCATTTT	CASSKHRVGNQPQHF
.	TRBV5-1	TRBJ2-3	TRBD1	TGCGCCAGCAGCACCGGACAGGGCCTCACAGATACGCAGTATTTT	CASSTGQGLTDTQYF
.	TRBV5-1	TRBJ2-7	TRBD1	TGCGCCAGCAGCGATAGGACAGGGGGCATCTACGAGCAGTACTTC	CASSDRTGGIYEQYF
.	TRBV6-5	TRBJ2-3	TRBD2	TGTGCCAGCAGTTACCAACTAGCGGGGACAGATACGCAGTATTTT	CASSYQLAGTDTQYF
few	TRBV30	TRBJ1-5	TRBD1	TGTGCCTGGGAATGCCAGGGGGCATCGGGCAATCAGCCCCAGCATTTT	CAWECQGASGNQPQHF
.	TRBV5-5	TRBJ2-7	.	TGTGCCAGCAGCTTCGTAGAGGACGAGCAGTACTTC	CASSFVEDEQYF
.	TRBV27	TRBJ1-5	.	TGTGCCAGCAGTTTGCGGGGGAACAATCAGCCCCAGCATTTT	CASSLRGNNQPQHF
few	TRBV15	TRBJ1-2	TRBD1	TGTGCCACCAGCAAACGGACAGGGTCGGGCTACACCTTC	CATSKRTGSGYTF
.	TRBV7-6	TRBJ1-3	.	TGTGCCAGCAGCTATGGGGGCGTTGGAAACACCATATATTTT	CASSYGGVGNTIYF
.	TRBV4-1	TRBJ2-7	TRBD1	TGCGCCAGCGGAGACAGGGAGCGGAACGAGCAGTACTTC	CASGDRERNEQYF
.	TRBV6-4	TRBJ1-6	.	TGTGCCAGCAGTGTCGATGGACAGCCACCCCTCCACTTT	CASSVDGQPPLHF
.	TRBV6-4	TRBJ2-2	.	TGTGCCAGCAGTGACTCAACAGACACCGGGGAGCTGTTTTTT	CASSDSTDTGELFF
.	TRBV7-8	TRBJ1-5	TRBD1	TGTGCCAGCAGCCCAAACAGTCGACAGGGTTCCCATCAGCCCCAGCATTTT	CASSPNSRQGSHQPQHF
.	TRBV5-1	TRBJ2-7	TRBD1	TGCGCCAGCAGCACGAGTCAGGGGGTCGAGCAGTACTTC	CASSTSQGVEQYF
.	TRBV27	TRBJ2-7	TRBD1	TGTGCCAGCAGTCTCGGGACAGGGGGCTCCGAGCAGTACTTC	CASSLGTGGSEQYF
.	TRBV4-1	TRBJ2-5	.	TGCGCCAGCAGGCTCTATGTGGGGGCTGGAGAGACCCAGTACTTC	CASRLYVGAGETQYF
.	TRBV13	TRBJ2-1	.	TGTGCCAGCAGCTTAGGCCGTCGGACTTACAATGAGCAGTTCTTC	CASSLGRRTYNEQFF
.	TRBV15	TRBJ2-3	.	TGTGCCACCAGCAGAGGGGAGGCAGATACGCAGTATTTT	CATSRGEADTQYF
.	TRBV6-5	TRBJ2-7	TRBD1	TGTGCCAGCAGCTGGGACAGGGGGTCCTACGAGCAGTACTTC	CASSWDRGSYEQYF
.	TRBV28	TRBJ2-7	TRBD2	TGTGCCAGCAGTCCCAGACTAGCGGGTAGCAGCGAGCAGTACTTC	CASSPRLAGSSEQYF
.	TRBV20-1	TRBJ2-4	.	TGCCCGAGGGAGGCTGGGGACATTCAGTACTTC	CPREAGDIQYF
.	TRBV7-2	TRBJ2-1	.	TGTGCCAGCAGCTTACCTAGTAATGAGCAGTTCTTC	CASSLPSNEQFF
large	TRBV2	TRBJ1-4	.	TGTGCCAGCACCAACAGCCTTAATGAAAAACTGTTTTTT	CASTNSLNEKLFF
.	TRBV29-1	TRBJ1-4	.	TGCAGCGTTCCCACACCTCCCGCGGGTGAAAAACTGTTTTTT	CSVPTPPAGEKLFF
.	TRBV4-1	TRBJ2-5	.	TGCGCCAGCAGCCAAGTCACAACCCAAGAGACCCAGTACTTC	CASSQVTTQETQYF
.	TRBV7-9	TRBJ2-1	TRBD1	TGTGCCAGCAGCCCGGACAGGGGGCCTAGAAATGAGCAGTTCTTC	CASSPDRGPRNEQFF
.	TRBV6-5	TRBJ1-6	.	TGTGCCAGCAGTTACTGGCACCCGAATTCACCCCTCCACTTT	CASSYWHPNSPLHF
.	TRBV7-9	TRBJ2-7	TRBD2	TGTGCCAGCAGCCCAGCGGGGGGCGTCTACGAGCAGTACTTC	CASSPAGGVYEQYF
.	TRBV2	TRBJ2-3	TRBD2	TGTGCCAGCAGTGAAGCGCTCGCGGGGGGGCCGCCAGATACGCAGTATTTT	CASSEALAGGPPDTQYF
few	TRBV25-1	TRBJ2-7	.	TGTGCCAGCAGTGAGCACAACTCCTACGAGCAGTACTTC	CASSEHNSYEQYF
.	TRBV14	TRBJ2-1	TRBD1	TGTGCCAGCAGGGACAGGGGGTTGGTGGATGAGCAGTTCTTC	CASRDRGLVDEQFF
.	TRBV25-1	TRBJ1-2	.	TGTGCCAGCAGTGAATGGGAGGATCCTAACTATGGCTACACCTTC	CASSEWEDPNYGYTF
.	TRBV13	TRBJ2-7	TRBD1	TGTGCCAGCAGCCAGCCGCCGGGACAGGGGAGCTACGAGCAGTACTTC	CASSQPPGQGSYEQYF
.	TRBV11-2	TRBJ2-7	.	TGTGCCAGCAGCTTAGGGAGGGCGGGTACGTACGAGCAGTACTTC	CASSLGRAGTYEQYF
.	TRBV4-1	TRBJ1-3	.	TGCGCCAGCAGCGATAGTGGAAACACCATATATTTT	CASSDSGNTIYF
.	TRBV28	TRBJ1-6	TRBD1	TGTGCCAGCAGTTTTTGGGACAGGGTATCTACCCTCCACTTT	CASSFWDRVSTLHF
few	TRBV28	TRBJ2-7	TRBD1	TGTGCCAGCACTATCCGGGACAGGGCCTACGAGCAGTACTTC	CASTIRDRAYEQYF
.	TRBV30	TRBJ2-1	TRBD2	TGTGCCTGTTCCGTTAGCGGGGGGGCCAATGAGCAGTTCTTC	CACSVSGGANEQFF
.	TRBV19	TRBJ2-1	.	TGTGCCAGTAGTATATACGTTAGCTCCTACAATGAGCAGTTCTTC	CASSIYVSSYNEQFF
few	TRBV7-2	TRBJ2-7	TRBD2	TGTGCCAGCAGCTATAGCGGGGATTGGGGGTACGAGCAGTACTTC	CASSYSGDWGYEQYF
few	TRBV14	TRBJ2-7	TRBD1	TGTGCCAGCAGCCAAGGAAAGGGTTGGGACAGGGGGCGTAAGGCTTACGAGCAGTACTTC	CASSQGKGWDRGRKAYEQYF